This entry describes one TCR beta chain. This clonotype was seen ten or more times. Its target antigen remains unknown. Base qualities were left out, and no much larger clone turns up one base away. The sample is drawn from a study of CD8 T cells in ankylosing spondylitis (dated by TCRdb to the late 2010s). Study-wide context: To find TCR variants linked to disease, the study profiled T cell receptor beta repertoires in ankylosing spondylitis patients and healthy donors. In total, the full study cohort was made up of some 100 healthy donors and 20 to 25 ankylosing spondylitis patients. Samples of peripheral blood were taken, and for ankylosing spondylitis patients, synovial fluid was collected as well. The study at large found these results: A CD8+ phenotype was shown by the disease-linked clones, which were found at relatively low frequencies in peripheral blood. The disease-linked clones were reported as significantly enriched in matched synovial fluid samples from ankylosing spondylitis patients. Blood from ankylosing spondylitis patients appeared to be characterized by a TCR beta motif composed of under 10 highly homologous amino acid variants. Some motif variants had previously been reported in the synovial fluid and blood of reactive arthritis patients, which suggests shared mechanisms of disease initiation.

The junction shows trimming of 4 bases on V and 0 bases on J, plus 9 bases between the germline ends. The cysteine opens and the phenylalanine closes a CDR3 of 14 amino acids. Only CDR3 DNA remains: 42 bases, in frame from the first base. Instrument on record: Illumina HiSeq 2500. TCR beta libraries were prepared by quantitative 5'-RACE with molecular barcodes. The study's own analysis went as follows. Disease-linked TCR variants were identified with a new computational method built on a probabilistic model of VDJ rearrangement. TCRdb reprocessed the public reads (quality trimming at Q25 with fastp, clone calling with MiXCR) and kept in-frame beta chains. Identical CDR3 protein sequences are pooled into one entry, listed with their most common genes and DNA. The V and J calls and clone size are TCRdb's, not the authors'. This sample comprises around 540,000 distinct CDR3 sequences, roughly an eighth of them detected only once. The ten largest clones represent under 7.5% of the sample.

Sequenced input: blood, either unsorted or a sorted T cell fraction (not recorded which). This chain is built from TRBV12-3 or TRBV12-4 and TRBJ1-1; no confident D gene assignment can be made. The receptor's source is a male donor with ankylosing spondylitis. The CDR3 sequence is CASSSWSLNTEAFF. The sequenced DNA: TGTGCCAGCAGTTCATGGAGTTTGAACACTGAAGCTTTCTTT.